These T cell receptor beta chains were read from a single sample in a study of cytomegalovirus exposure and HLA in healthy donors. The method was immunoSEQ multiplex PCR; TCRdb's version includes in-frame clones alone and lacks a portion of them. Of about 180,000 clones detected, 80% appear once; the ten largest clones hold about 1.3%. Sample: PBMCs. The source of these receptors is a man aged 30 to 39 in good health and CMV-seronegative. Each CDR3 is given with its conserved first and last residue. A D gene is named only where the DNA matches it firmly. Clone size appears in some rows only: once, few, many, or a class for an expanded clone.

DNA	CDR3	V	size	D	J
TGTGCCAGCAGTTTAGGTGTGACTAGCGGTTCCTACGAGCAGTACTTC	CASSLGVTSGSYEQYF	TRBV28	.	TRBD2	TRBJ2-7
TGTGCCAGTAGTATCTACAGTACAGGGGAAGGCAATCAGCCCCAGCATTTT	CASSIYSTGEGNQPQHF	TRBV19	.	TRBD1	TRBJ1-5
TGTGCCAGTAGTTTGGGGCAGGGGCCGTCAGATACGCAGTATTTT	CASSLGQGPSDTQYF	TRBV19	few	.	TRBJ2-3
TGTGCCAGCAGCTCCTCGGGGGGGCGAAGGGGCACCGCTGAAGCTTTCTTT	CASSSSGGRRGTAEAFF	TRBV7-9	once	.	TRBJ1-1
TGTGCCAGCAGCTTAGCGGGGGGACCCTATGGCTACACCTTC	CASSLAGGPYGYTF	TRBV7-8	.	.	TRBJ1-2
TGCGCCAGCAGCTTGACGGGGGCGAACACCGGGGAGCTGTTTTTT	CASSLTGANTGELFF	TRBV5-1	.	.	TRBJ2-2
TGCGCCAGCAGCCACGGACAGGGGTTTGGGCAGCCCCAGCATTTT	CASSHGQGFGQPQHF	TRBV4-1	.	TRBD1	TRBJ1-5
TGTGCCAGCAGCGCAGACCCAGGAGGGGCGGTGAACTATGGCTACACCTTC	CASSADPGGAVNYGYTF	TRBV9	.	.	TRBJ1-2
TGCGCCAGCAGCCAGACCCGGGACTCTGGCTACACCTTC	CASSQTRDSGYTF	TRBV4-1	few	.	TRBJ1-2
TGTGCCAGCAGTGATACAGTGCCCTACGAGCAGTACTTC	CASSDTVPYEQYF	TRBV2	.	.	TRBJ2-7
TGTGCCAGCAGTCCTAACGCCGGGACAGGGGGGGACACCATATATTTT	CASSPNAGTGGDTIYF	TRBV28	once	TRBD1	TRBJ1-3
TGTGCCTGGTCGCAAAGGAGACGATATGGCTACACCTTC	CAWSQRRRYGYTF	TRBV30	.	.	TRBJ1-2
TGTGCCAGCAGCCCAACGGGGACTACCCACAATGAGCAGTTCTTC	CASSPTGTTHNEQFF	TRBV7-2	.	TRBD2	TRBJ2-1
TGTGCCAGCAGCCTAGTCGGCGGGCAGGCCTACAATGAGCAGTTCTTC	CASSLVGGQAYNEQFF	TRBV7-2	.	.	TRBJ2-1
TGTGCCATCAGCGACCCACGTGGGGGACAGGTAAATCAGCCCCAGCATTTT	CAISDPRGGQVNQPQHF	TRBV10-3	.	TRBD1	TRBJ1-5
TGTGCCAGCAGTTACTCGGGGCAGATAAACACCATATATTTT	CASSYSGQINTIYF	TRBV6-5	once	.	TRBJ1-3
TGTGCCAGTAGTACCCGGGGGTCCGAGCAGTACTTC	CASSTRGSEQYF	TRBV19	.	.	TRBJ2-7
TGTGCCACCAGCAGAGATGGAAGAGGCGGCTACACCTTC	CATSRDGRGGYTF	TRBV15	once	.	TRBJ1-2
TGTGCCAGCAGTGGGGACAGTGCTAACTATGGCTACACCTTC	CASSGDSANYGYTF	TRBV2	once	TRBD1	TRBJ1-2
TGTGCCGGCGGGACAGGGTCTTTCTACGAGCAGTACTTC	CAGGTGSFYEQYF	TRBV6-6	once	TRBD1	TRBJ2-7
TGCGCCAGCAGCCAAGATCAAGCGGGGGCAGGGGACAATCAGCCCCAGCATTTT	CASSQDQAGAGDNQPQHF	TRBV4-3	.	.	TRBJ1-5
TGCGCCAGCAGCCAAACCCGGACTAGCGGGAGGAATGAGCAGTTCTTC	CASSQTRTSGRNEQFF	TRBV4-3	once	TRBD2	TRBJ2-1
TGTGCCACAGGGGACCGAAATGAAGCTTTCTTT	CATGDRNEAFF	TRBV25-1	.	.	TRBJ1-1
TGTGCTAGCAGCTTAGAGGTTGCGGAGACAGGGCCCTTCGAGCAGTACTTC	CASSLEVAETGPFEQYF	TRBV7-7	.	TRBD1	TRBJ2-7
TGTGCCTGGGGGCCTTCACAGGGATCTGGGGCCAACGTCCTGACTTTC	CAWGPSQGSGANVLTF	TRBV30	.	.	TRBJ2-6
TGTGCCAGCTCTCAACTAGCGGGAGGAGCGTCCGGGGAGCTGTTTTTT	CASSQLAGGASGELFF	TRBV18	.	TRBD2	TRBJ2-2
TGTGCCAGCAGCCCAGGCCCAGGGTCCCATGAAAAACTGTTTTTT	CASSPGPGSHEKLFF	TRBV7-9	.	.	TRBJ1-4
TGTGCCAGCAGACAGAGGGAGGGCAATCAGCCCCAGCATTTT	CASRQREGNQPQHF	TRBV6-5	once	.	TRBJ1-5
TGTGCCAGCAGCTCCAGGACAGGGACCGGGGAGCTGTTTTTT	CASSSRTGTGELFF	TRBV5-4	.	TRBD1	TRBJ2-2
TGCAGCGTTATACCTGCGGGACAGGGAGGAGGCTATGGCTACACCTTC	CSVIPAGQGGGYGYTF	TRBV29-1	.	TRBD1	TRBJ1-2
TGTGCCATCGGGGCAGGAGCGGGGGGGCTAGATACGCAGTATTTT	CAIGAGAGGLDTQYF	TRBV10-3	.	TRBD2	TRBJ2-3
TGTGCCAGCAGTTTTTATGCGGGTCAACAAGAGACCCAGTACTTC	CASSFYAGQQETQYF	TRBV27	.	.	TRBJ2-5
TGTGCCAGCAGCGTTCACGGACGGGGGAACACTGAAGCTTTCTTT	CASSVHGRGNTEAFF	TRBV7-9	.	.	TRBJ1-1
TGCGCCAGCAGCTTGTATTGGCGGGAGCAAAGTTCATCCTACGAGCAGTACTTC	CASSLYWREQSSSYEQYF	TRBV5-1	.	TRBD2	TRBJ2-7
TGTGCCAGCAGCGACGGGACAGGGCCGTTTGACTATGGCTACACCTTC	CASSDGTGPFDYGYTF	TRBV28	.	TRBD1	TRBJ1-2
TGCGCCAGCAGCCCGGGACAGGGTCTTCCGCTCGCGGAAAAACTGTTTTTT	CASSPGQGLPLAEKLFF	TRBV4-3	.	TRBD1	TRBJ1-4
TGCGCCAGCAGCCAAGGCACCGGACAGTCCACAGATACGCAGTATTTT	CASSQGTGQSTDTQYF	TRBV4-1	.	.	TRBJ2-3
TGTGCCAGCAGCCCGACTAGCGGGCCCCAGGGCGAGCAGTTCTTC	CASSPTSGPQGEQFF	TRBV6-5	.	TRBD2	TRBJ2-1
TGCAGCGTTGAAGGACTAGGGATTGTTGAGCAGTTCTTC	CSVEGLGIVEQFF	TRBV29-1	once	.	TRBJ2-1
TGCAGCGCCGCGTGGGACAAGGATCAGCCCCAGCATTTT	CSAAWDKDQPQHF	TRBV29-1	.	.	TRBJ1-5
TGTGCCAGCAGTACCCAGACAGGGTCGATTTCACCCCTCCACTTT	CASSTQTGSISPLHF	TRBV27	.	TRBD1	TRBJ1-6
TGTGCCAGCAGCTATGGGACAGGGGTACCCTACGAGCAGTACTTC	CASSYGTGVPYEQYF	TRBV7-2	few	TRBD1	TRBJ2-7
TGTGCCAGCAGCGTAGCCCAGGGTAGGGGAGGCTACACCTTC	CASSVAQGRGGYTF	TRBV9	.	.	TRBJ1-2
TGCGCCAGCAGCCAACCCCCGAGGGATATGAACTACGAGCAGTACTTC	CASSQPPRDMNYEQYF	TRBV4-3	.	.	TRBJ2-7
TGTGCCAGCAGTTTATTGAGTCGGCGGGGGGACAGGGATAACACTGAAGCTTTCTTT	CASSLLSRRGDRDNTEAFF	TRBV27	.	TRBD1	TRBJ1-1
TGCGCCAGCAGCCAAGCTCCTAATGGGGGCGCACCCAAAAACATTCAGTACTTC	CASSQAPNGGAPKNIQYF	TRBV4-1	.	.	TRBJ2-4
TGCGCCAGCAGCTTGATCGAGGGGGCGGACGAGCAGTACTTC	CASSLIEGADEQYF	TRBV5-1	once	TRBD1	TRBJ2-7
TGTGCCTGGAGTTCGGGACAGGGGCGGGGGAACACTGAAGCTTTCTTT	CAWSSGQGRGNTEAFF	TRBV30	.	TRBD1	TRBJ1-1
TGTGCCAGCAGCGTAGGGACACCTGGGGCCAACGTCCTGACTTTC	CASSVGTPGANVLTF	TRBV9	.	.	TRBJ2-6
TGTGCCAGCCGCGGGGCGGGGGGGGCGAACACCGGGGAGCTGTTTTTT	CASRGAGGANTGELFF	TRBV9	.	TRBD2	TRBJ2-2
TGTGCCAGCAGTTACCTCAGGGACTCGAGCAATCAGCCCCAGCATTTT	CASSYLRDSSNQPQHF	TRBV6-6	.	.	TRBJ1-5
TGTGCCAGCAGTTCGCCCGACAGGGGGAGCTACGAGCAGTACTTC	CASSSPDRGSYEQYF	TRBV27	.	TRBD1	TRBJ2-7
TGTGCCAGCAGCTTAGTTTTGGGGGGCCAAGAGACCCAGTACTTC	CASSLVLGGQETQYF	TRBV7-9	few	.	TRBJ2-5
TGTGCCAGCAGTGTGTTACAGTTAAACTACGAGCAGTACTTC	CASSVLQLNYEQYF	TRBV2	few	.	TRBJ2-7
TGTGCCTGGACAAACGGACTGAGCAATCAGCCCCAGCATTTT	CAWTNGLSNQPQHF	TRBV30	.	.	TRBJ1-5
TGTGCCAGCAGAGTGACCTCAGGGGGTCACACTGAAGCTTTCTTT	CASRVTSGGHTEAFF	TRBV6-5	.	TRBD1	TRBJ1-1